This T cell receptor beta chain stems from a study of T cell responses to AZD1222 COVID-19 vaccine. Broader study findings: The study found Spike-specific TCR breadth and depth rose after two AZD1222 doses.

The CDR3 is made up of 13 amino acids. V lost 9 bases and J lost 6; bases outside the gene matches: 9. CDR1 and CDR2 (germline): SNHLY, FYNNEI. As for this clone: Its antigen is currently unknown.

The protocol was immunoSEQ multiplex PCR, while the TCRdb copy is restricted to in-frame clones and leaves out a portion. The data contain roughly 130,000 clones, approximately 85% of them seen just once; the ten biggest clones take up roughly 1.7%. The sample here was peripheral blood, taken on day 0 of AZD1222 vaccination. This sequence was found in an adult in good health. V and J are TRBV2 and TRBJ1-2; TRBD1 matches 8 bases. The CDR3 DNA sequence: TGTGCCAGAACCTCCCAGGGGGCGCATGGCTACACCTTC. Its translation is CARTSQGAHGYTF.